A single sample gave rise to the 2 T cell receptor beta chains below, sequenced in a study of blood T cell repertoires in COVID-19. Assay used: immunoSEQ multiplex PCR; TCRdb lists only in-frame clones, some missing. The sample lists 300,000 to 400,000 clones, roughly 90% occurring once. Sample: peripheral blood. The receptor source for this set is a woman between 65 and 79 years old with COVID-19, enrolled during active disease.

The gene calls are TRBV18 and TRBJ2-6; possibly TRBD1 for D (5 bases). Trimming pared 1 base from V and 2 bases from J, leaving 9 bases between. The CDR3 runs to 16 residues. Germline V gene sequence: CDR1 KGHSH, CDR2 LQKENI. CDR3 region: CASSPQGAAGANVLTF. The CDR3, as DNA: TGTGCCAGCTCACCACAAGGGGCGGCTGGGGCCAACGTCCTGACTTTC.

The V gene is TRBV7-7, the J gene TRBJ2-2, with TRBD2 matching 13 bases. Germline V gives CDR1 SSHAT, CDR2 FNYEAQ (reference sequence). The CDR3 runs 15 residues. With V trimmed by 5 bases and J by 7 bases, 4 bases remained unmatched. DNA for the CDR3: TGTGCCAGCAGCCCCGGGACTAGCGGGGTCGGGGAGCTGTTTTTT. Translation gives CASSPGTSGVGELFF.